These 24 T cell receptor beta chains were all obtained from the same sample, sequenced in a study of T cell responses to AZD1222 COVID-19 vaccine. Repertoires were generated with immunoSEQ multiplex PCR, while TCRdb's copy carries only in-frame clones and drops some. Here the sample spans about 150,000 clones, about 90% being singletons. Sequences were derived from peripheral blood, sampled on day 0 of AZD1222 vaccination. The origin of the receptors is an adult in good health.

The chain joins TRBV27 to TRBJ2-7; D may be TRBD1 (6 bases). CDR1 is MNHEY and CDR2 is SMNVEV in the germline V gene (reference sequence). CDR3 length: 13 amino acids. V was trimmed by 8 bases and J by 4 bases, leaving 15 bases between them. In DNA form, the CDR3 reads TGTGCCAGCGGGGGCGTCGGCGGGTACGAGCAGTACTTC. The encoded protein is CASGGVGGYEQYF.

The CDR3 loop is CASTVGPLGQPQHF. CDR3 in DNA: TGTGCCAGCACCGTTGGGCCGCTTGGGCAGCCCCAGCATTTT. The chain combines TRBV5-5 with TRBJ1-5; D unclear. V was trimmed by 6 bases and J by 7 bases, leaving 17 bases between them. The CDR3 contains 14 residues. The germline V gene has CDR1 SGHKS and CDR2 YYEKEE (reference sequence). Full variable domain (remainder filled in from reference TRBV5-5 and TRBJ1-5): DAGVTQSPTHLIKTRGQQVTLRCSPISGHKSVSWYQQVLGQGPQFIFQYYEKEERGRGNFPDRFSARQFPNYSSELNVNALLLGDSALYLCASTVGPLGQPQHFGDGTRLSIL.

This clone turned up a few times. The chain uses TRBV12-3 or TRBV12-4 and TRBJ1-6; D gene ambiguous. This CDR3 has 13 residues. V was clipped by 7 bases and J by 9 bases, with 13 bases between them. CDR3 sequence reads: CASTPGGFSPLHF. The CDR3 DNA reads TGTGCCAGCACCCCGGGAGGGTTTTCACCCCTCCACTTT.

This chain uses TRBV6-6 with TRBJ1-6; D unresolved. The CDR3 spans 15 residues. The V end was cut by 2 bases, the J end by 4 bases, with 9 bases between. Germline CDR1 is MNHNY and CDR2 is SVGAGI (reference sequence). As DNA, the CDR3 is TGTGCCAGCAGTTACACCGGACCTTATAATTCACCCCTCCACTTT. This gives the protein CASSYTGPYNSPLHF.

This chain uses TRBV3-1 (or the pseudogene TRBV3-2) with TRBJ2-6, with 8 bases that match TRBD1. This CDR3 region has 18 residues. Per germline, CDR1 LGHDT and CDR2 YNNKEL (reference sequence). With V trimmed by 3 bases and J by 3 bases, 10 bases remained unmatched. Written as DNA, the CDR3 is TGTGCCAGCAGCCAGGATAGACAGGGGCGGTTTGGGGCCAACGTCCTGACTTTC. This sequence encodes CASSQDRQGRFGANVLTF.

The chain is built from TRBV7-9 and TRBJ1-2, with D uncertain. The CDR3 length is 14 residues. From germline, CDR1 is SEHNR and CDR2 FQNEAQ (reference sequence). With 1 base removed from V and 0 bases from J, the gap between germline ends came to 6 bases. In nucleotides, the CDR3 is TGTGCCAGCAGCTTAGAGACATCTAACTATGGCTACACCTTC. Translated, it gives CASSLETSNYGYTF.

The CDR3 spells CATSYPGGEKLFF. In DNA, the CDR3 is TGTGCCACCAGCTACCCCGGGGGTGAAAAACTGTTTTTT. This sequence joins TRBV15 and TRBJ1-4; D is perhaps TRBD1 (5 bases). The germline V gene encodes CDR1 LNHNV and CDR2 YYDKDF (reference sequence). V was shortened by 5 bases and J by 7 bases, with 11 bases between the two germline ends. The CDR3 is made up of 13 amino acids.

The chain links TRBV11-2 to TRBJ1-3, with D perhaps matching TRBD1 (6 bases). Trimming cost V 2 bases and J 0 bases, with 8 bases left between them. CDR1 and CDR2 from the germline V gene are SGHAT and FQNNGV. This CDR3 has 15 residues. The CDR3 protein is CASSLQGSSGNTIYF. In DNA form, the CDR3 reads TGTGCCAGCAGCTTACAGGGGAGCTCTGGAAACACCATATATTTT.

The rearrangement uses TRBV11-2 and TRBJ2-3; TRBD1 is a possible D gene (5 bases). CDR1 and CDR2 (germline): SGHAT, FQNNGV. This CDR3 spans 13 amino acids. Between the trimmed V and J ends, which lost 1 base and 3 bases, there was a span of 5 bases. CDR3 in DNA: TGTGCCAGCAGCTTAGCAGGGACAGATACGCAGTATTTT. Amino acid sequence: CASSLAGTDTQYF. Drawing the rest from reference TRBV11-2 and TRBJ2-3, the complete variable domain is EAGVAQSPRYKIIEKRQSVAFWCNPISGHATLYWYQQILGQGPKLLIQFQNNGVVDDSQLPKDRFSAERLKGVDSTLKIQPAKLEDSAVYLCASSLAGTDTQYFGPGTRLTVL.

The rearrangement links TRBV27 to TRBJ2-1; perhaps TRBD1 as D (6 bases). The V gene lost 3 bases and the J gene lost 3 bases, with 12 bases spanning the gap. Germline V gene sequence: CDR1 MNHEY, CDR2 SMNVEV (reference sequence). The CDR3 is made up of 15 amino acids. CDR3 bases: TGTGCCAGCAGTTTCGGGACACTGCTCTACAATGAGCAGTTCTTC. Its protein product is CASSFGTLLYNEQFF.

The chain recombines TRBV2 with TRBJ1-6, with 9 bases lining up with TRBD1. The CDR3 is 13 residues long. V dropped 10 bases and J dropped 9; count of bases not matched to a gene: 7. The V gene's germline CDR1 is SNHLY and CDR2 FYNNEI. CDR3 sequence (DNA): TGTGCCACAACGGGACAGGGCCTTTCACCCCTCCACTTT. Translated: CATTGQGLSPLHF.

The chain couples TRBV13 to TRBJ1-3; D remains unclear. The V gene lost 5 bases and the J gene lost 5 bases, with 7 bases spanning the gap. Germline V gene lookup returns CDR1 PRHDT and CDR2 FYEKMQ (reference sequence). This CDR3 comprises 12 residues. DNA of the CDR3: TGTGCCAGCAGCCTCGACAGAAACACCATATATTTT. It codes for CASSLDRNTIYF.

The chain recombines TRBV6-1 with TRBJ1-2; D not certain. CDR1 and CDR2 from the germline V gene are MNHNS and SASEGT. V lost 3 bases to trimming and J lost 7 bases, with 9 bases between them. The CDR3 covers 12 residues. The CDR3 loop is CASSDLHGGYTF. DNA of the CDR3: TGTGCCAGCAGTGATCTCCACGGTGGCTACACCTTC.

The genes are TRBV7-9 and TRBJ1-2; D not certain. CDR1 is SEHNR and CDR2 is FQNEAQ in the germline V gene (reference sequence). With 5 bases removed from V and 8 bases from J, the gap between germline ends came to 18 bases. CDR3 size: 14 residues. CDR3 protein: CASSPTTGEVGYTF. As DNA, the CDR3 is TGTGCCAGCAGCCCTACGACCGGAGAGGTCGGCTACACCTTC.

As for this clone: This same CDR3 is encoded by further DNA sequences in the sample. The chain combines TRBV4-1 with TRBJ1-5; 8 bases fit TRBD1. The germline CDR1 and CDR2 sequences are MGHRA and YSYEKL. The CDR3 runs to 15 residues. V lost 0 bases to trimming and J lost 7 bases; unmatched junction nucleotides: 5. CDR3 bases: TGCGCCAGCAGCCAAGACGGACAGGGAAGACAGCCCCAGCATTTT. This gives the protein CASSQDGQGRQPQHF.

V is TRBV4-3 and J is TRBJ2-7; TRBD1 or TRBD2 may be the D gene (5 bases each). V was pared by 1 base and J by 1 base, with 8 bases between. There are 14 residues in the CDR3. Germline CDR1 LGHNA, CDR2 YSLEER. CDR3 sequence (DNA): TGCGCCAGCAGCCAAGGCAGGGAGTCCTACGAGCAGTACTTC. Translated, it gives CASSQGRESYEQYF.

CDR3 loop: CASSLLGTSGSAGQFF. The CDR3 DNA reads TGTGCCAGCAGCTTACTTGGGACTAGCGGGAGTGCAGGGCAGTTCTTC. This sequence joins TRBV7-2 and TRBJ2-1; 14 positions match TRBD2. The CDR3 spans 16 residues. Germline values: CDR1 SGHTA, CDR2 FQGNSA. V was pared by 2 bases and J by 12 bases, with 9 bases of the junction left unmatched. The entire variable domain, with the rest obtained from reference TRBV7-2 and TRBJ2-1, is as follows: GAGVSQSPSNKVTEKGKDVELRCDPISGHTALYWYRQSLGQGLEFLIYFQGNSAPDKSGLPSDRFSAERTGGSVSTLTIQRTQQEDSAVYLCASSLLGTSGSAGQFFGPGTRLTVL.

The rearrangement links TRBV28 to TRBJ2-3, with a tentative D call TRBD1 (5 bases). The CDR3 extends over 14 amino acids. V dropped 3 bases and J dropped 3 bases, with 10 bases sitting between them. CDR1 MDHEN and CDR2 SYDVKM come from the germline V gene. The CDR3: CASSLGQVTDTQYF. CDR3 nucleotide sequence: TGTGCCAGCAGTTTGGGGCAGGTAACAGATACGCAGTATTTT.

The chain uses TRBV7-8 and TRBJ1-2; TRBD1 matches 10 bases. The CDR3 has 15 residues. Germline CDR1 is SGHVS and CDR2 is FQNEAQ. Germline trimming cut 5 bases from V and 4 bases from J; bases unmatched to any gene: 7. CDR3 region: CASSTWTGGTYGYTF. CDR3 in DNA: TGTGCCAGCAGCACATGGACAGGGGGGACCTATGGCTACACCTTC. The full variable domain, rest sourced from reference TRBV7-8 and TRBJ1-2, is GAGVSQSPRYKVAKRGQDVALRCDPISGHVSLFWYQQALGQGPEFLTYFQNEAQLDKSGLPSDRFFAERPEGSVSTLKIQRTQQEDSAVYLCASSTWTGGTYGYTFGSGTRLTVV.

Of note for this clone: The same CDR3 also results from other DNA sequences found in this sample. The chain carries TRBV7-9 and TRBJ1-1; D gene ambiguous. Trimming shortened V by 1 base and J by 7 bases, and 4 bases separated the two germline ends. The CDR3 is 11 amino acids. From germline, CDR1 is SEHNR and CDR2 FQNEAQ (reference sequence). The CDR3 DNA is TGTGCCAGCAGCTTAGGGGGTGAAGCTTTCTTT. Protein product: CASSLGGEAFF.

The chain is built from TRBV6-5 and TRBJ2-5; TRBD1 matches 7 bases. CDR3 length: 14 amino acids. Germline CDR1 MNHEY, CDR2 SVGAGI. The trim removed 6 bases at V and 4 bases at J, leaving 8 bases unmatched. CDR3 in amino acids: CASRQQGPSETQYF. The CDR3 nucleotides read TGTGCCAGCAGACAACAGGGGCCCTCAGAGACCCAGTACTTC.

J is TRBJ1-5 and V is TRBV25-1; TRBD1 is a possible D gene (6 bases). Looked up from germline, CDR1 is MGHDK and CDR2 is SYGVNS. The CDR3 is 15 amino acids. Trimming took 4 bases from V and 6 from J, leaving 16 bases between them. Here the CDR3 reads CASSGLQGLGQPQHF. The DNA of the CDR3 is TGTGCCAGCAGTGGACTACAGGGCTTGGGTCAGCCCCAGCATTTT.

The V call is TRBV9, the J call TRBJ2-3, with 8 bases fitting TRBD2. The CDR3 sequence is 16 residues long. The trim removed 3 bases at V and 4 bases at J, leaving 10 bases unmatched. CDR1 SGDLS and CDR2 YYNGEE come from the germline V gene. CDR3 in amino acids: CASSASGGGLADTQYF. The CDR3 coding sequence is TGTGCCAGCAGCGCCTCCGGCGGGGGGCTAGCAGATACGCAGTATTTT.

The CDR3 region has the DNA TGTGCCACCGGGACAGGGGTCCCCTACGAGCAGTACTTC. This encodes CATGTGVPYEQYF. The rearrangement links TRBV24-1 to TRBJ2-7; 10 nucleotides match TRBD1. This CDR3 has 13 amino acids. Germline-derived CDR1 and CDR2 are KGHDR and SFDVKD. Trimming at V came to 9 bases and at J to 2 bases, leaving 3 bases not matched to a gene.